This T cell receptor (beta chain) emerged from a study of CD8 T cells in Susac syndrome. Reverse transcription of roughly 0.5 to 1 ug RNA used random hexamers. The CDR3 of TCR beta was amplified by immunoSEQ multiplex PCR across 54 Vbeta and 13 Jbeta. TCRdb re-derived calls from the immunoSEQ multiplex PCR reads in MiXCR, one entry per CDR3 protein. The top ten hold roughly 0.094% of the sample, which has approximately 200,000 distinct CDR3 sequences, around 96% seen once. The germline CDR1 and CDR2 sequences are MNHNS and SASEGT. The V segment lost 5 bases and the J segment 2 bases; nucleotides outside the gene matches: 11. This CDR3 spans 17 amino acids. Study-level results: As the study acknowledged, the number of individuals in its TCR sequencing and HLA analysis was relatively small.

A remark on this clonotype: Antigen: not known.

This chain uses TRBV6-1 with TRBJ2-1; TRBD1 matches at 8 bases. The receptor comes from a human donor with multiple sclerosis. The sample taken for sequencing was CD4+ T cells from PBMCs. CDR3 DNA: TGTGCCAGCAGTCTGACACAGGGGGTTGGCGCCTACAATGAGCAGTTCTTC. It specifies CASSLTQGVGAYNEQFF.